The 25 T cell receptor beta chains reported below all come from one sample, sequenced in a study of blood T cells in healthy people across ages (dated by TCRdb to between 2015 and 2017). The protocol used for the library was 5' RACE. Instrument on record: Illumina HiSeq 2500. A second about 6 to 11 cycle PCR used a sample-barcoded 5' primer and a J-beta primer mix. The public reads were run again by TCRdb, first through fastp at Q25 and then through MiXCR, and only productive beta chains were kept. Rows are unified per CDR3 protein, each entry keeping the most common DNA and genes. This sample comprises 650,000 to 1,000,000 distinct CDR3 sequences, 30% to 45% of them detected only once. The ten largest clonotypes hold 10% to 15% of the sample. Sequencing input: blood. The origin of the receptors is a man younger than 35 in good health.

This clonotype was detected only once. The V and J genes are TRBV6-6 and TRBJ2-1, with D possibly being TRBD1 (5 bases). The germline CDR1 and CDR2 sequences are MNHNY and SVGAGI (reference sequence). Deletions cut 5 bases from V and 11 bases from J, with 10 bases between. CDR3 length: 11 amino acids. CDR3: CASSQQEKQFF. DNA for the CDR3: TGTGCCAGCAGTCAACAGGAAAAGCAGTTCTTC.

This clonotype occurred a few times. The rearrangement joins TRBV5-1 to TRBJ2-3; 10 bases match TRBD2. CDR1 is SGHRS and CDR2 is YFSETQ in the germline V gene. The trim removed 2 bases at V and 1 base at J, leaving 10 bases unmatched. The CDR3 runs 18 residues. The CDR3 DNA sequence: TGCGCCAGCAGCTTATCCAGAGCGGGGGGGCCCCGCACAGATACGCAGTATTTT. As protein: CASSLSRAGGPRTDTQYF.

Note on this clonotype: A much larger clone differs by one base, so this may be a read error. The chain is built from TRBV7-6 and TRBJ2-1; TRBD2 agrees at 9 bases. V trimming: 5 bases; J trimming: 8 bases; junction bases outside the gene matches: 7. Germline loops: CDR1 SGHVS, CDR2 FNYEAQ. The CDR3 totals 14 residues. CDR3 region: CASSVAGGLDEQFF. The CDR3 bases are TGTGCCAGCAGCGTGGCGGGGGGGCTCGATGAGCAGTTCTTC.

This chain uses TRBV9 with TRBJ1-2, with D uncertain. V lost 3 bases and J lost 4, with 16 bases in between. CDR1 and CDR2 (germline): SGDLS, YYNGEE. The CDR3 has 15 amino acids. The chain's CDR3 is CASSGTDRPGYGYTF. The CDR3 nucleotides read TGTGCCAGCAGCGGGACGGATCGACCTGGCTATGGCTACACCTTC.

The rearrangement links TRBV2 to TRBJ2-1, with unresolved D. This CDR3 has 13 amino acids. The V and J ends lost 3 bases and 4 bases respectively, with 7 bases between them. The germline gives CDR1 SNHLY, CDR2 FYNNEI. CDR3: CASSDPEYNEQFF. The CDR3 coding sequence is TGTGCCAGCAGTGATCCCGAGTACAATGAGCAGTTCTTC.

V usage is TRBV7-9 and J usage is TRBJ2-5; possibly TRBD2 for D (6 bases). Germline-derived CDR1 and CDR2 are SEHNR and FQNEAQ (reference sequence). CDR3 size: 14 residues. Trimming took 5 bases from V and 5 from J, leaving 15 bases between them. The CDR3 sequence is CASSVVGGGETQYF. CDR3 DNA: TGTGCCAGCAGCGTAGTAGGTGGAGGGGAGACCCAGTACTTC. Combining the CDR3 with reference TRBV7-9 and TRBJ2-5 gives the whole variable domain DTGVSQNPRHKITKRGQNVTFRCDPISEHNRLYWYRQTLGQGPEFLTYFQNEAQLEKSRLLSDRFSAERPKGSFSTLEIQRTEQGDSAMYLCASSVVGGGETQYFGPGTRLLVL.

This clonotype was seen repeatedly, ten times or more. V is TRBV10-3 and J is TRBJ1-4; 7 positions match TRBD1. CDR1 and CDR2 from the germline V gene are ENHRY and SYGVKD. After removal of 7 bases from V and 5 bases from J, the junction contained 4 bases not matched to a gene. The CDR3 contains 13 residues. CDR3 coding DNA: TGTGCCATCAAGGGGGCAGAGAATGAAAAACTGTTTTTT. Translated: CAIKGAENEKLFF.

This chain joins TRBV20-1 and TRBJ2-7, with 12 bases matching TRBD2. CDR1 and CDR2 from the germline V gene are DFQATT and SNEGSKA (reference sequence). This CDR3 is 19 amino acids long. V shed 6 bases and J 0 bases; nucleotides not matched to a gene: 18. CDR3 region: CSAYFSPGLAGMSSYEQYF. Written as DNA, the CDR3 is TGCAGTGCCTACTTCTCCCCGGGACTAGCGGGCATGAGCTCCTACGAGCAGTACTTC.

This clonotype was counted only a few times. The chain employs TRBV30 and TRBJ2-7; D not certain. Germline-derived CDR1 and CDR2 are GTSNPN and SVGIG (reference sequence). The CDR3 contains 13 residues. The V and J ends lost 3 bases and 3 bases respectively, with 12 bases between them. The CDR3 spells CAWRNGFVYEQYF. In DNA, the CDR3 is TGTGCCTGGAGGAACGGATTTGTCTACGAGCAGTACTTC. The full variable domain, with the rest looked up from reference TRBV30 and TRBJ2-7, is SQTIHQWPATLVQPVGSPLSLECTVEGTSNPNLYWYRQAAGRGLQLLFYSVGIGQISSEVPQNLSASRPQDRQFILSSKKLLLSDSGFYLCAWRNGFVYEQYFGPGTRLTVT.

Only a few counts were recorded for this clonotype. The V and J genes are TRBV10-3 and TRBJ2-5; 9 nucleotides match TRBD1. The CDR3 sequence is 12 residues long. The V segment lost 10 bases and the J segment 4 bases; nucleotides outside the gene matches: 4. The germline V gene encodes CDR1 ENHRY and CDR2 SYGVKD. CDR3 nucleotides: TGTGCCACCGGGACAGGGAGAGAGACCCAGTACTTC. This encodes CATGTGRETQYF.

This clonotype was seen a handful of times. The CDR3 DNA reads TGCGCCAGCAGCTTGGGGACTTTTATTGTTAGTGATACGGAGACCCAGTACTTC. Its protein is CASSLGTFIVSDTETQYF. The rearrangement uses TRBV5-1 and TRBJ2-7; tentatively, D is TRBD2 (5 bases). The J call could be wrong; TRBJ2-5 is a better fit for the DNA end. Looked up from germline, CDR1 is SGHRS and CDR2 is YFSETQ. The CDR3 runs to 18 residues.

The V gene is TRBV20-1, the J gene TRBJ1-2, with 8 bases identical to TRBD1. Germline CDR1 is DFQATT and CDR2 is SNEGSKA (reference sequence). This CDR3 is built from 12 residues. The J segment lost 9 bases and the V segment lost 6 bases, leaving 9 bases of the junction unmatched. The chain's CDR3 is CSAPTGGGSYTF. CDR3 nucleotides: TGCAGTGCACCTACAGGGGGAGGGAGCTACACCTTC.

The chain joins TRBV25-1 to TRBJ2-1; no clear D. The germline V and J ends were trimmed by 1 base and 0 bases, with 7 bases remaining between them. Germline V gives CDR1 MGHDK, CDR2 SYGVNS. This CDR3 spans 15 amino acids. The CDR3 is CASSESGFSYNEQFF. As DNA, the CDR3 is TGTGCCAGCAGTGAATCCGGGTTCTCCTACAATGAGCAGTTCTTC.

Written as DNA, the CDR3 is TGTGCCAGCTCACCACGGCGGGGGGACTCTTACAATGAGCAGTTCTTC. Protein sequence: CASSPRRGDSYNEQFF. The chain links TRBV18 to TRBJ2-1, with 8 bases identical to TRBD2. The length of the CDR3 is 16 residues. Germline V gene lookup returns CDR1 KGHSH and CDR2 LQKENI. The trim removed 1 base at V and 4 bases at J, leaving 6 bases unmatched.

Comment on this clonotype: A much larger clone is a single base away; this may be a read error. The chain joins TRBV29-1 to TRBJ1-5; D gene uncertain. The CDR3 is 13 amino acids. Per germline, CDR1 SQVTM and CDR2 ANQGSEA. CDR3 nucleotide sequence: TGCAGCGCTGAAATCGGAGAGGGACAGCCCCAGCATTTT. Translating gives CSAEIGEGQPQHF.

The chain couples TRBV15 to TRBJ1-5, with D hard to call. The CDR3 is 14 residues long. Per the germline V gene, CDR1 is LNHNV and CDR2 is YYDKDF (reference sequence). V lost 2 bases and J 5 bases, leaving 10 bases between the germline ends. The CDR3 nucleotides are TGTGCCACCAGCAGAAGGACCTGGGATCAGCCCCAGCATTTT. This encodes CATSRRTWDQPQHF.

The chain employs TRBV4-3 and TRBJ1-2, with 9 bases identical to TRBD1. The ends lost 0 bases at V and 5 bases at J; junction bases unmatched: 4. CDR3 size: 15 residues. Per germline, CDR1 LGHNA and CDR2 YSLEER. CDR3 in DNA: TGCGCCAGCAGCCAAGAACGGGACAGGGATTATGGCTACACCTTC. Translating it yields CASSQERDRDYGYTF.

This clonotype was seen more than once but under ten times. The J gene is TRBJ1-6, the V gene TRBV12-3 or TRBV12-4; TRBD1 is a possible D gene (6 bases). Trimming pared 3 bases from V and 7 bases from J, leaving 10 bases between. The CDR3 sequence is 14 residues long. The CDR3 region is CASSFGGQNSPLHF. In DNA form, the CDR3 reads TGTGCCAGCAGTTTTGGGGGCCAAAATTCACCCCTCCACTTT.

This clonotype was detected a few times. The CDR3 is CASRDGQVEKLFF. The CDR3 nucleotides read TGTGCCAGCAGAGACGGACAGGTTGAAAAACTGTTTTTT. This chain connects TRBV12-3 or TRBV12-4 to TRBJ1-4; 7 bases agree with TRBD1. This CDR3 has 13 residues. The V segment lost 6 bases and the J segment 7 bases; nucleotides outside the gene matches: 5.

V gene TRBV29-1 combines with J gene TRBJ1-3; possible D gene TRBD1, 6 bases. This CDR3 is built from 15 residues. The germline V gene has CDR1 SQVTM and CDR2 ANQGSEA. The ends were cut back, 3 bases at V and 0 bases at J, with 12 bases in the middle. CDR3 nucleotide sequence: TGCAGCGTTGACGGGGGCCTCAACTCTGGAAACACCATATATTTT. This translates into CSVDGGLNSGNTIYF.

This clonotype was picked up many times. The chain employs TRBV25-1 and TRBJ2-3; no definite D call. This CDR3 region has 13 residues. Trimming stripped 6 bases from V and 0 bases from J, with 7 bases between. Germline CDR1 reads MGHDK; CDR2 reads SYGVNS. The CDR3 coding sequence is TGTGCCAGCAGGCAGGACAGCACAGATACGCAGTATTTT. Protein: CASRQDSTDTQYF.

This clonotype was counted ten times or more. V is TRBV7-2 and J is TRBJ2-6; unclear D gene. Looked up from germline, CDR1 is SGHTA and CDR2 is FQGNSA. The CDR3 spans 16 residues. Between the trimmed V and J ends, which lost 4 bases and 1 base, there was a span of 11 bases. The CDR3, as DNA: TGTGCCAGCAGCTCAGTTATCGGGTCTGGGGCCAACGTCCTGACTTTC. Its protein is CASSSVIGSGANVLTF.

The chain uses TRBV5-1 and TRBJ1-1, with D possibly TRBD1 on 6 matching bases. Germline CDR1 reads SGHRS; CDR2 reads YFSETQ. V shed 4 bases and J shed 0 bases, with 16 bases lying between them. This CDR3 contains 16 residues. CDR3 region: CASSAGSDRLNTEAFF. The CDR3 DNA is TGCGCCAGCAGCGCCGGATCGGACAGACTGAACACTGAAGCTTTCTTT.

About this clonotype itself: This may come from a read error, since a much larger clone is one base off. The V and J genes are TRBV29-1 and TRBJ1-2; unclear D gene. This CDR3 is 11 amino acids long. Germline V gene data show CDR1 as SQVTM and CDR2 as ANQGSEA. CDR3 DNA sequence: TGCAGCGTTGAGCTGAACTATGGCAACACCTTC. Its protein is CSVELNYGNTF.

The chain has TRBV29-1 and TRBJ1-2, with TRBD1 matching 8 bases. The germline V gene has CDR1 SQVTM and CDR2 ANQGSEA. With 7 bases clipped from V and 3 bases from J, the junction kept 4 bases outside the gene matches. The CDR3 is 12 residues long. For the CDR3, the DNA is TGCAGCGGAGGACAGGGTGACTATGGCTACACCTTC. It translates to CSGGQGDYGYTF.